A selection of T cell receptor beta chains follows, all from one sample in a study of cytomegalovirus exposure and HLA in healthy donors. The assay was immunoSEQ multiplex PCR, and TCRdb's table has in-frame clones only and misses some. The profile shows 130,000 to 150,000 clones, roughly 75% of them singletons. The sequencing sample was made of PBMCs. These receptors came from a man aged 35 to 55 in good health and CMV-seropositive. Each CDR3 is given with its conserved first and last residue. D genes are given only for firm matches. Expanded clones get a size class; other rows say once, few or many, or leave the size out.

DNA: TGTGCCAGCAGCTTGACAGGGTTACAAGAGACCCAGTACTTC
CDR3: CASSLTGLQETQYF
size: once
J: TRBJ2-5
D: TRBD1
V: TRBV7-9

DNA: TGTGCCAGCAGCCGCCAGACCGGGACAGTTGGAAACACCATATATTTT
CDR3: CASSRQTGTVGNTIYF
size: NA
J: TRBJ1-3
D: TRBD1
V: TRBV7-9

DNA: TGCGCCAGCAGCCAACCAGGGACAGTTCGGAACTATGGCTACACCTTC
CDR3: CASSQPGTVRNYGYTF
size: NA
J: TRBJ1-2
D: TRBD1
V: TRBV4-1

DNA: TGTGCCAGCAGCCAAGTAGGCCAGGCTAATGAAAAACTGTTTTTT
CDR3: CASSQVGQANEKLFF
size: NA
J: TRBJ1-4
D: NA
V: TRBV4-2

DNA: TGTGCCAGCAGTGACTCCCGTACGGGAGGCTATGGCTACACCTTC
CDR3: CASSDSRTGGYGYTF
size: NA
J: TRBJ1-2
D: NA
V: TRBV6-6

DNA: TGTGCCAGCAGCGTTAAGTACAGCAGTGAAGCTTTCTTT
CDR3: CASSVKYSSEAFF
size: NA
J: TRBJ1-1
D: NA
V: TRBV9

DNA: TGTGCCAGCAGTTGGAGCGGGCGAGGGCGGGGGGCCTACGAGCAGTACTTC
CDR3: CASSWSGRGRGAYEQYF
size: NA
J: TRBJ2-7
D: TRBD2
V: TRBV27

DNA: TGTGCCAGTAGTACCGGGACAGGGAACCCCCGGCAGGAAAAACTGTTTTTT
CDR3: CASSTGTGNPRQEKLFF
size: NA
J: TRBJ1-4
D: TRBD1
V: TRBV19

DNA: TGTGCCAGCAGTCCTAGCGGAGGGGCCTACAATGAGCAGTTCTTC
CDR3: CASSPSGGAYNEQFF
size: NA
J: TRBJ2-1
D: TRBD2
V: TRBV9

DNA: TGCAGCGTTGACTACGGGAGCCGAACAGATACGCAGTATTTT
CDR3: CSVDYGSRTDTQYF
size: NA
J: TRBJ2-3
D: NA
V: TRBV29-1

DNA: TGTGCCAGCAGTGCGCAGGAGACCCAGTACTTC
CDR3: CASSAQETQYF
size: few
J: TRBJ2-5
D: NA
V: TRBV2

DNA: TGTGCCAGCAGAGCGGGAGGAAGTACCACCGGGGAGCTGTTTTTT
CDR3: CASRAGGSTTGELFF
size: NA
J: TRBJ2-2
D: TRBD2
V: TRBV6-5

DNA: TGTGCCAGCAGCGCTCCAGGGACAGTCTTTAATGAAAAACTGTTTTTT
CDR3: CASSAPGTVFNEKLFF
size: NA
J: TRBJ1-4
D: TRBD1
V: TRBV7-9

DNA: TGTGCCAGCAGCTTAGGTGAGGGTCAGCCCCAGCATTTT
CDR3: CASSLGEGQPQHF
size: NA
J: TRBJ1-5
D: NA
V: TRBV7-2

DNA: TGTGCCAGCACCTGGGACAGAGCCTACGAGCAGTACTTC
CDR3: CASTWDRAYEQYF
size: NA
J: TRBJ2-7
D: TRBD1
V: TRBV6-1

DNA: TGTGCCAGCAGTCCTACAGGGTCCCCACTCACCGGGGAGCTGTTTTTT
CDR3: CASSPTGSPLTGELFF
size: NA
J: TRBJ2-2
D: NA
V: TRBV28

DNA: TGTGCCTGGTCAACGGGAGAGGGATGGGTTGAGACCCAGTACTTC
CDR3: CAWSTGEGWVETQYF
size: NA
J: TRBJ2-5
D: NA
V: TRBV30

DNA: TGCGCCAGCAGCCAAGCTGTTGGACTCCTGAACACCGGGGAGCTGTTTTTT
CDR3: CASSQAVGLLNTGELFF
size: NA
J: TRBJ2-2
D: NA
V: TRBV4-3

DNA: TGCGCCAGCAGCCAAGACCCAGCGGGTGTCTACGAGCAGTACTTC
CDR3: CASSQDPAGVYEQYF
size: NA
J: TRBJ2-7
D: NA
V: TRBV4-1

DNA: TGTGCCTCACAGGGGGCTGGCTCCTACGAGCAGTACTTC
CDR3: CASQGAGSYEQYF
size: once
J: TRBJ2-7
D: TRBD1
V: TRBV10-3

DNA: TGTGCCAGCAGTAAACCAGGGGTGAGGACTGAAGCTTTCTTT
CDR3: CASSKPGVRTEAFF
size: NA
J: TRBJ1-1
D: NA
V: TRBV6-5

DNA: TGTGCCAGCAGCCCCCAGGGACAGATTTATAGCAATCAGCCCCAGCATTTT
CDR3: CASSPQGQIYSNQPQHF
size: NA
J: TRBJ1-5
D: TRBD1
V: TRBV7-2

DNA: TGTGCCAGCAGTTTATTGACAGAGGCGAACACTGAAGCTTTCTTT
CDR3: CASSLLTEANTEAFF
size: NA
J: TRBJ1-1
D: NA
V: TRBV27

DNA: TGTGCCAGCAGCTTCCGGACAGGGGGTTTTAATTCACCCCTCCACTTT
CDR3: CASSFRTGGFNSPLHF
size: NA
J: TRBJ1-6
D: TRBD1
V: TRBV5-6

DNA: TGCGCCAGCAGTCAATCTCCTAGCGGGAGAGACAAGTATTGTGAGCAGTTCTTC
CDR3: CASSQSPSGRDKYCEQFF
size: NA
J: TRBJ2-1
D: TRBD2
V: TRBV23-1

DNA: TGCGCCAGCAGCCCTACCGCCTCGGGAGGGCCTCAGTACGAGCAGTACTTC
CDR3: CASSPTASGGPQYEQYF
size: NA
J: TRBJ2-7
D: TRBD2
V: TRBV5-1

DNA: TGTGCCAGCAGTTTGGGACAGGGGGCTGTCGGCGAGCAGTACTTC
CDR3: CASSLGQGAVGEQYF
size: NA
J: TRBJ2-7
D: TRBD1
V: TRBV27

DNA: TGTGCCAGTTCCACTGCCTCTGCTGGGGAGCTGTTTTTT
CDR3: CASSTASAGELFF
size: NA
J: TRBJ2-2
D: NA
V: TRBV19

DNA: TGTGCCACCAGCTTGGAGGAAATGCGTGGCACCGGGGAGCTGTTTTTT
CDR3: CATSLEEMRGTGELFF
size: once
J: TRBJ2-2
D: NA
V: TRBV15

DNA: TGCGCCAGCAGCTTGGTCGGAGAGGGCCTAATGAACACTGAAGCTTTCTTT
CDR3: CASSLVGEGLMNTEAFF
size: NA
J: TRBJ1-1
D: NA
V: TRBV5-1

DNA: TGTGCCAGCAGTTACTCGACAGGGGCAGGACAGCCCCAGCATTTT
CDR3: CASSYSTGAGQPQHF
size: NA
J: TRBJ1-5
D: TRBD1
V: TRBV6-5

DNA: TGTGCCACCAGCAGGGCGACAGGGAAGCCCCAGCATTTT
CDR3: CATSRATGKPQHF
size: NA
J: TRBJ1-5
D: TRBD1
V: TRBV15

DNA: TGTGCCAGCAGTTTAGCGGGGGGGCCTCGGGGAAACACCGGGGAGCTGTTTTTT
CDR3: CASSLAGGPRGNTGELFF
size: NA
J: TRBJ2-2
D: TRBD2
V: TRBV28

DNA: TGTGCCAGCAGCGAAAGGGGGACCGGCACAGATACGCAGTATTTT
CDR3: CASSERGTGTDTQYF
size: NA
J: TRBJ2-3
D: NA
V: TRBV5-6

DNA: TGTGCCAGCAGTGTTGTTGGTATAACAGGGCGTTCGAGCTCCTACGAGCAGTACTTC
CDR3: CASSVVGITGRSSSYEQYF
size: NA
J: TRBJ2-7
D: NA
V: TRBV2